This T cell receptor (beta chain) was obtained from a study of blood T cell repertoires in COVID-19. Study details: Samples taken during acute and convalescent COVID-19 were collected in the United States, Italy and Spain. Sample material is recorded as cDNA or gDNA derived from T cells, B-cell-depleted T cells, or PBMCs.

The protocol was immunoSEQ multiplex PCR, while the TCRdb copy is restricted to in-frame clones and leaves out a portion. The sample shows some 150,000 clones, roughly nine tenths of them seen only once. The CDR3 spans 15 residues. Trimming cost V 5 bases and J 1 base; bases outside gene matches: 7. Germline assignment: CDR1 SGHTA and CDR2 FQGNSA. The sequence was collected from a human donor in a cohort sampled during active COVID-19. Specimen: peripheral blood. The chain carries TRBV7-2 and TRBJ2-7, with 8 bases lining up with TRBD2. Here the CDR3 DNA reads TGTGCCAGCAGCACCCGCGGCGGGGGGTCCTACGAGCAGTACTTC. Protein: CASSTRGGGSYEQYF.